The 2 T cell receptor beta chains given below trace back to one sample, sequenced in a study of T-cell memory formation after mild COVID-19. TCRdb independently ran MiXCR on the 5' RACE reads; one entry per CDR3 protein. The table has around 200,000 distinct CDR3 sequences, 27% seen once. Sequenced sample: PBMCs or a T cell subset sorted from them (not recorded which). The receptors originated from an adult woman who had mild COVID-19 (a few samples of this study predate the infection). Cell type and time point are not known.

This clonotype came up a few times. This rearrangement joins TRBV15 to TRBJ2-3; 8 positions agree with TRBD2. Trimming at V came to 2 bases and at J to 0 bases, leaving 1 base not matched to a gene. Per the germline V gene, CDR1 is LNHNV and CDR2 is YYDKDF (reference sequence). This CDR3 has 15 residues. CDR3 protein: CATSRSSGSTDTQYF. The CDR3 DNA sequence: TGTGCCACCAGCAGATCTAGCGGGAGCACAGATACGCAGTATTTT.

In its sample, this clonotype was seen a few times. Sequence at one end of the junction differs from germline and may be a read error. This chain links TRBV7-7 with TRBJ2-1; the D is unclear. Germline CDR1 reads SSHAT; CDR2 reads FNYEAQ (reference sequence). The CDR3 is 13 residues long. CDR3: CASSLEVADEQFF. CDR3 DNA: TGTGCTAGCAGCTTAGAGGTCGCTGATGAGCAGTTCTTC.